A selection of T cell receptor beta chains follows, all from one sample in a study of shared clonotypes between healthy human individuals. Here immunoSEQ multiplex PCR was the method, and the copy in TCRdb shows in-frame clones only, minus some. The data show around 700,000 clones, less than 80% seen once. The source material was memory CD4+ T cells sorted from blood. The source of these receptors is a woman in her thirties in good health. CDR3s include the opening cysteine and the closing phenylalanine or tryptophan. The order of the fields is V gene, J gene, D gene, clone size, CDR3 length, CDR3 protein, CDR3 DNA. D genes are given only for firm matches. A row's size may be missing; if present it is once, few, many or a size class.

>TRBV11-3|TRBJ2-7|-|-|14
CASSFNTGIYEQYF
TGTGCCAGCAGCTTCAACACAGGGATCTACGAGCAGTACTTC
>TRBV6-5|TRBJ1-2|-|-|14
CASSYSQNRYGYTF
TGTGCCAGCAGTTACTCTCAGAATCGCTATGGCTACACCTTC
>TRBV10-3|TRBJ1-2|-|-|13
CATVGQGVYGYTF
TGTGCCACAGTGGGGCAGGGTGTCTATGGCTACACCTTC
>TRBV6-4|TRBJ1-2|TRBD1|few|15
CASSDAGQGTGGYTF
TGTGCCAGCAGTGACGCGGGACAGGGTACGGGAGGCTACACCTTC
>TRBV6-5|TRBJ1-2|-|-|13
CASSYIRGGGYTF
TGTGCCAGCAGTTACATCCGGGGGGGAGGCTACACCTTC
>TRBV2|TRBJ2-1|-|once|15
CASRATSTSYNEQFF
TGTGCCAGCAGGGCGACCAGTACCTCCTACAATGAGCAGTTCTTC
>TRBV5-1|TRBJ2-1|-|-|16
CASSLFGGSSYNEQFF
TGCGCCAGCAGCTTGTTCGGGGGCAGCTCCTACAATGAGCAGTTCTTC
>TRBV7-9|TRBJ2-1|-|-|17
CASSLVVSWEVGNEQFF
TGTGCCAGCAGCTTAGTGGTGTCGTGGGAGGTGGGGAATGAGCAGTTCTTC
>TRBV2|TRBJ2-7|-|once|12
CASRSGPYEQYF
TGTGCCAGCAGATCGGGGCCCTACGAGCAGTACTTC
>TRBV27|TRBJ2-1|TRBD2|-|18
CASSYGRAGTSGMYEQFF
TGTGCCAGCAGTTATGGAAGGGCGGGGACTAGCGGGATGTATGAGCAGTTCTTC
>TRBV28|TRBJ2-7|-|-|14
CASSLRLPPYEQYF
TGTGCCAGCAGTTTAAGACTTCCTCCCTACGAGCAGTACTTC
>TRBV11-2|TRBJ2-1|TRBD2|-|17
CASSLDGGGGSYNEQFF
TGTGCCAGCAGCTTAGATGGCGGGGGGGGCTCCTACAATGAGCAGTTCTTC
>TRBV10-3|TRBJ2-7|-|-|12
CATTLPDYEQYF
TGTGCCACGACGCTACCCGACTACGAGCAGTACTTC
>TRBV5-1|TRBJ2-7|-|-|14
CASSLGGDSYEQYF
TGCGCCAGCAGCTTGGGCGGGGACAGCTACGAGCAGTACTTC
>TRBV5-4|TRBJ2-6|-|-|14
CASSLRSGANVLTF
TGTGCCAGCAGCTTACGCTCTGGGGCCAACGTCCTGACTTTC
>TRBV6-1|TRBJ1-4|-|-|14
CASKRAAENEKLFF
TGTGCCAGCAAGCGAGCGGCAGAAAATGAAAAACTGTTTTTT
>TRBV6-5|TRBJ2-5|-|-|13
CASRLPGVETQYF
TGTGCCAGCAGACTGCCGGGAGTTGAGACCCAGTACTTC
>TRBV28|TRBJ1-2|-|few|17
CASSSPGTPSMNYGYTF
TGTGCCAGCAGTTCTCCCGGGACGCCGAGTATGAACTATGGCTACACCTTC
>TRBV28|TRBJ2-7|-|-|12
CASRRYSYEQYF
TGTGCCAGCAGGCGCTACAGTTACGAGCAGTACTTC
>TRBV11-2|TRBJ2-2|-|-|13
CASSLTNTGELFF
TGTGCCAGCAGCTTAACAAACACCGGGGAGCTGTTTTTT
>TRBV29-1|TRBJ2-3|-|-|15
CSVVVGGTSTDTQYF
TGCAGCGTTGTGGTGGGAGGCACTAGCACAGATACGCAGTATTTT
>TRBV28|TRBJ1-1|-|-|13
CASNDSPSPGAFF
TGTGCCAGCAATGACAGTCCATCGCCGGGGGCTTTCTTT
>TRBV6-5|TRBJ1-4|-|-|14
CASSYSFADEKLFF
TGTGCCAGCAGTTACTCGTTCGCTGATGAAAAACTGTTTTTT
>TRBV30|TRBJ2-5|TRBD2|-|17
CAWSGGLAGGPRETQYF
TGTGCCTGGAGTGGTGGACTAGCGGGAGGACCGCGAGAGACCCAGTACTTC
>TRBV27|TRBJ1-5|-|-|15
CASSFRDPSNQPQHF
TGTGCCAGCAGTTTTAGGGACCCCAGCAATCAGCCCCAGCATTTT
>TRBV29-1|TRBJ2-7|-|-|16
CSVRQYTPPDGYEQYF
TGCAGCGTTAGACAGTATACGCCTCCGGATGGCTACGAGCAGTACTTC
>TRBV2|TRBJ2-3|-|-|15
CASRLLATSTDTQYF
TGTGCCAGCAGACTCCTAGCGACGAGCACAGATACGCAGTATTTT
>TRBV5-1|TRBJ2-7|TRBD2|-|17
CASSLGNSGSGIYEQYF
TGCGCCAGCAGCTTGGGGAACAGCGGGAGCGGGATTTACGAGCAGTACTTC
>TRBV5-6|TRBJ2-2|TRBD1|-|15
CASSIRTGNTGELFF
TGTGCCAGCAGCATAAGGACAGGGAACACCGGGGAGCTGTTTTTT
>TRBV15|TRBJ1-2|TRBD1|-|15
CATSSSRGGAYGYTF
TGTGCCACCAGCTCCTCCAGGGGGGGGGCCTATGGCTACACCTTC
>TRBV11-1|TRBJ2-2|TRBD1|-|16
CASKPRQGRFGGELFF
TGTGCCAGCAAGCCTCGACAGGGCCGCTTTGGCGGGGAGCTGTTTTTT
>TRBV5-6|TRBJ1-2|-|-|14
CASSWGPAPYDYTF
TGTGCCAGCAGCTGGGGGCCGGCTCCGTACGACTACACCTTC
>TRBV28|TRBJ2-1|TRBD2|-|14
CASRPAGAHNEQFF
TGTGCCAGCAGACCAGCGGGAGCGCACAATGAGCAGTTCTTC
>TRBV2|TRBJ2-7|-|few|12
CASSDEVYEQYF
TGTGCCAGCAGTGATGAAGTCTACGAGCAGTACTTC
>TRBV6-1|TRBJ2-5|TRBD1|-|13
CAGRTGGEETQYF
TGTGCCGGAAGGACAGGGGGCGAAGAGACCCAGTACTTC
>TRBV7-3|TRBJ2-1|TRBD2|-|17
CASSLFSGTQTYNEQFF
TGTGCCAGCAGTCTTTTTAGCGGGACGCAGACCTACAATGAGCAGTTCTTC
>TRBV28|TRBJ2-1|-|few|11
CASRTVNEQFF
TGTGCCAGCAGGACAGTCAATGAGCAGTTCTTC